Listed below are T cell receptor beta chains from one sample, sequenced in a study of T cell responses to AZD1222 COVID-19 vaccine. Here immunoSEQ multiplex PCR was the method, and the copy in TCRdb shows in-frame clones only, minus some. The sample contains approximately 120,000 clones, over 80% of which appear only once. The starting material was peripheral blood, obtained on day 0 of AZD1222 vaccination. These receptors all come from an adult in good health. CDR3s include the opening cysteine and the closing phenylalanine or tryptophan. D genes are given only for firm matches. Expanded clones are given a class, and other clones once, few, many or no size at all.

V	length	D	size	J	CDR3	DNA
TRBV24-1	18	-	-	TRBJ2-2	CATSGSAGGVTNTGELFF	TGTGCCACCAGTGGAAGCGCGGGTGGGGTAACGAACACCGGGGAGCTGTTTTTT
TRBV3-1/TRBV3-2	12	-	-	TRBJ1-2	CASSQDLGGYTF	TGTGCCAGCAGCCAAGACCTGGGTGGCTACACCTTC
TRBV30	15	-	-	TRBJ1-6	CAWSPRQSYNSPLHF	TGTGCCTGGAGTCCCCGACAGAGTTATAATTCACCCCTCCACTTT
TRBV6-5	12	-	-	TRBJ1-2	CASFEENYGYTF	TGTGCCAGCTTCGAAGAGAACTATGGCTACACCTTC
TRBV7-9	16	-	-	TRBJ1-2	CASSPIPLAANYGYTF	TGTGCCAGCAGCCCGATCCCCCTGGCAGCTAACTATGGCTACACCTTC
TRBV24-1	15	TRBD2	-	TRBJ2-1	CATSDFGTNNNEQFF	TGTGCCACCAGTGATTTCGGGACTAACAACAATGAGCAGTTCTTC
TRBV10-3	16	-	-	TRBJ1-1	CAITPGGGAGNTEAFF	TGTGCCATCACCCCGGGTGGGGGCGCGGGAAACACTGAAGCTTTCTTT
TRBV15	14	TRBD2	-	TRBJ2-7	CATSNLAGVYEQYF	TGTGCCACCAGCAATCTAGCGGGAGTTTACGAGCAGTACTTC
TRBV29-1	14	TRBD2	-	TRBJ2-7	CSVRGTSGRLEQYF	TGCAGCGTCCGCGGGACTAGCGGGAGGCTCGAGCAGTACTTC
TRBV4-3	13	-	-	TRBJ2-7	CASSQGLGYEQYF	TGCGCCAGCAGCCAAGGTTTGGGTTACGAGCAGTACTTC
TRBV28	15	TRBD1	-	TRBJ2-7	CASSSSGTGDYEQYF	TGTGCCAGCAGTTCATCCGGGACAGGGGACTACGAGCAGTACTTC
TRBV7-9	13	-	-	TRBJ1-1	CASALLGKTEAFF	TGTGCCAGCGCTCTTTTGGGCAAGACTGAAGCTTTCTTT
TRBV29-1	11	-	-	TRBJ1-2	CSVGSNYGYTF	TGCAGCGTGGGCAGTAACTATGGCTACACCTTC
TRBV7-2	12	-	-	TRBJ1-1	CASSLDGRRAFF	TGTGCCAGCAGCTTAGATGGGCGGAGGGCTTTCTTT
TRBV19	16	TRBD1	-	TRBJ1-4	CASSPDPDRFNEKLFF	TGTGCCAGTAGCCCCGATCCGGACAGGTTTAATGAAAAACTGTTTTTT
TRBV6-5	13	-	-	TRBJ1-5	CASRLGLDQPQHF	TGTGCCAGCAGGCTCGGATTGGATCAGCCCCAGCATTTT
TRBV4-1	16	-	-	TRBJ2-2	CASSQDQAGEPGELFF	TGCGCCAGCAGCCAAGATCAAGCAGGGGAGCCCGGGGAGCTGTTTTTT
TRBV6-5	15	TRBD1	-	TRBJ1-3	CASSYRGRPGNTIYF	TGTGCCAGCAGTTACAGGGGGCGGCCTGGAAACACCATATATTTT
TRBV5-1	14	TRBD2	few	TRBJ2-1	CASTIAGGLREQFF	TGCGCCAGCACCATAGCGGGAGGGCTGAGAGAGCAGTTCTTC
TRBV4-1	13	-	-	TRBJ1-2	CASSPGQNYGYTF	TGCGCCAGCAGCCCCGGACAGAACTATGGCTACACCTTC
TRBV7-9	15	-	-	TRBJ2-2	CASSSGGAGTGELFF	TGTGCCAGCAGCTCTGGCGGAGCAGGCACCGGGGAGCTGTTTTTT
TRBV4-2	16	TRBD2	-	TRBJ2-3	CASSQDLAAHTDTQYF	TGTGCCAGCAGCCAAGATCTAGCGGCCCACACAGATACGCAGTATTTT
TRBV10-1	14	-	-	TRBJ2-3	CASSDSRRADTQYF	TGCGCCAGCAGTGATTCCCGGCGGGCAGATACGCAGTATTTT
TRBV4-1	17	TRBD2	-	TRBJ2-1	CASSQSSLAGVSNEQFF	TGCGCCAGCAGCCAGTCCTCACTAGCGGGAGTTTCAAATGAGCAATTCTTC
TRBV18	17	-	-	TRBJ2-2	CASSPITGKGYTGELFF	TGTGCCAGCTCGCCGATAACAGGGAAGGGCTACACCGGGGAGCTGTTTTTT
TRBV30	13	-	-	TRBJ2-3	CAGEGGHTDTQYF	TGTGCCGGGGAGGGGGGCCACACAGATACGCAGTATTTT
TRBV7-8	17	TRBD1	-	TRBJ1-3	CASSITQQGASGNTIYF	TGTGCCAGCAGCATCACCCAACAGGGGGCGTCTGGAAACACCATATATTTT
TRBV10-3	15	-	-	TRBJ1-5	CAISEGRALNQPQHF	TGTGCCATCAGTGAGGGAAGGGCCCTTAATCAGCCCCAGCATTTT
TRBV6-1	16	-	few	TRBJ2-3	CASSAWTGRGTDTQYF	TGTGCCAGCAGTGCCTGGACAGGGAGGGGGACAGATACGCAGTATTTT
TRBV9	16	TRBD2	-	TRBJ2-3	CASSGTSGGIPDTQYF	TGTGCCAGCAGCGGGACTAGCGGGGGGATCCCAGATACGCAGTATTTT
TRBV11-3	15	-	-	TRBJ2-3	CASSLVPGRTDTQYF	TGTGCCAGCAGCTTAGTCCCGGGACGCACAGATACGCAGTATTTT
TRBV6-1	16	-	once	TRBJ1-5	CASSGPGQGSNQPQHF	TGTGCCAGCAGTGGCCCGGGGCAGGGGAGCAATCAGCCCCAGCATTTT
TRBV6-5	12	-	-	TRBJ1-5	CARGTSNQPQHF	TGTGCCAGGGGGACAAGCAATCAGCCCCAGCATTTT
TRBV10-3	18	TRBD1	-	TRBJ1-1	CAIRRETGGLTLNTEAFF	TGTGCCATCAGACGAGAGACAGGGGGCCTCACCTTGAACACTGAAGCTTTCTTT
TRBV9	13	-	many	TRBJ2-3	CASGLEAVDTQYF	TGTGCCAGCGGACTGGAGGCTGTGGATACGCAGTATTTT
TRBV2	14	TRBD2	-	TRBJ2-5	CASGRLAGEETQYF	TGTGCCAGCGGACGACTAGCGGGGGAAGAGACCCAGTACTTC
TRBV29-1	11	-	-	TRBJ2-1	CSGQVWDEQFF	TGCAGCGGACAGGTCTGGGATGAGCAGTTCTTC
TRBV6-5	14	TRBD1	once	TRBJ1-3	CATRDRAWGNTIYF	TGTGCCACGCGAGACAGGGCATGGGGAAACACCATATATTTT
TRBV19	12	-	-	TRBJ2-7	CASSGSYYEQYF	TGTGCCAGTAGTGGCAGCTACTACGAGCAGTACTTC
TRBV4-1	17	TRBD2	once	TRBJ2-1	CASSQVPRKTSGRTEFF	TGCGCCAGCAGCCAAGTCCCCCGAAAGACTAGCGGGAGAACGGAGTTCTTC
TRBV6-5	15	-	-	TRBJ1-6	CASSRQYPIISPLHF	TGTGCCAGCAGCCGACAGTACCCCATCATCTCACCCCTCCACTTT
TRBV6-1	15	-	few	TRBJ1-6	CASSESGGEYSPLHF	TGTGCCAGCAGTGAATCTGGGGGGGAGTATTCACCCCTCCACTTT
TRBV15	12	-	-	TRBJ1-2	CATSRDTYGYTF	TGTGCCACCAGCAGAGACACCTATGGCTACACCTTC
TRBV29-1	11	-	-	TRBJ2-7	CSVASTYEQYF	TGCAGCGTCGCCTCGACCTACGAGCAGTACTTC
TRBV5-6	11	-	-	TRBJ1-1	CASSKLTEAFF	TGTGCCAGCAGTAAACTGACTGAAGCTTTCTTT
TRBV7-9	17	TRBD1	-	TRBJ1-3	CASSQLGQGSSGNTIYF	TGTGCCAGCAGCCAACTGGGACAGGGAAGCTCTGGAAACACCATATATTTT
TRBV2	13	-	once	TRBJ1-4	CASTQGSSEKLFF	TGTGCCAGCACGCAGGGCTCGAGTGAAAAACTGTTTTTT
TRBV7-9	17	TRBD2	-	TRBJ2-5	CASSLVSGTSLQETQYF	TGTGCCAGCAGCCTAGTTTCCGGGACTAGTTTACAAGAGACCCAGTACTTC
TRBV3-1/TRBV3-2	15	-	-	TRBJ1-1	CASTATAGANTEAFF	TGTGCCAGCACCGCAACGGCAGGGGCGAACACTGAAGCTTTCTTT
TRBV7-2	15	TRBD1	-	TRBJ1-5	CASSGQGALNQPQHF	TGTGCCAGCAGCGGACAGGGGGCCTTAAATCAGCCCCAGCATTTT
TRBV7-8	15	-	-	TRBJ2-7	CASSLPGSRSYEQYF	TGTGCCAGCAGCTTACCAGGCAGCAGGTCCTACGAGCAGTACTTC
TRBV7-6	13	-	-	TRBJ1-2	CASSLGSSYGYTF	TGTGCCAGCAGCTTAGGGAGTTCCTATGGCTACACCTTC
TRBV11-1	14	TRBD2	-	TRBJ2-1	CASSLRGTSNEQFF	TGTGCCAGCAGCTTAAGAGGGACTAGCAATGAGCAGTTCTTC
TRBV13	16	-	-	TRBJ2-3	CASSLESGSVSDTQYF	TGTGCCAGCAGCTTAGAATCAGGGTCGGTCTCAGATACGCAGTATTTT
TRBV5-1	16	TRBD2	-	TRBJ2-1	CASSWEGQLRYNEQFF	TGCGCCAGCAGCTGGGAGGGCCAACTTCGGTACAATGAGCAGTTCTTC
TRBV12-3/TRBV12-4	13	-	-	TRBJ1-1	CASSLLWETEAFF	TGTGCCAGCAGTTTGTTGTGGGAGACTGAAGCTTTCTTT
TRBV7-9	16	-	-	TRBJ2-7	CASSSPTGVNPYEQYF	TGTGCCAGCAGCTCCCCGACAGGCGTTAACCCCTACGAGCAGTACTTC
TRBV30	11	TRBD1	-	TRBJ1-1	CAWETGGEAFF	TGTGCCTGGGAAACAGGGGGTGAAGCTTTCTTT
TRBV9	15	TRBD1	-	TRBJ2-2	CASRGTGWNTGELFF	TGTGCCAGCAGGGGGACAGGCTGGAACACCGGGGAGCTGTTTTTT
TRBV11-2	13	-	-	TRBJ1-2	CASSLGRNYGYTF	TGTGCCAGCAGCTTAGGGCGGAATTATGGCTACACCTTC